A single sample is the source of the 5 T cell receptor beta chains below, sequenced in a study of blood T cell repertoires in COVID-19. This table comes from immunoSEQ multiplex PCR, and its TCRdb copy is limited to in-frame clones, with some not included. The sample gives about 210,000 clones, 90% to 95% of which show up once; roughly 1.2% is in the top ten. The sample consisted of peripheral blood. Receptor source: a young man with acute or convalescent COVID-19.

The chain uses TRBV19 and TRBJ2-7; tentatively, D is TRBD1 (6 bases). Trimming removed 5 bases at V and 6 bases at J, with 17 bases between. The CDR3 extends over 14 amino acids. The germline gives CDR1 LNHDA, CDR2 SQIVND (reference sequence). This CDR3 is CASSRQRGSLEQYF. The CDR3 region has the DNA TGTGCCAGTAGTCGACAAAGGGGGTCCCTCGAGCAGTACTTC.

The rearrangement uses TRBV28 and TRBJ1-6, with 9 bases fitting TRBD1. Germline V lookup: CDR1 MDHEN, CDR2 SYDVKM. This CDR3 region has 14 residues. V gave up 6 bases and J gave up 7 bases; unmatched junction bases: 4. CDR3 nucleotides: TGTGCCAGCAGACAGGGGGCAGAGAATTCACCCCTCCACTTT. This gives the protein CASRQGAENSPLHF.

The chain employs TRBV6-5 and TRBJ2-2; a possible D gene is TRBD1 (5 bases). Trimming removed 6 bases at V and 5 bases at J, with 13 bases between. This CDR3 comprises 14 residues. Germline V gene lookup returns CDR1 MNHEY and CDR2 SVGAGI. The DNA of the CDR3 is TGTGCCAGCAGCCAGACAGTTAGGACCGGGGAGCTGTTTTTT. Amino acids: CASSQTVRTGELFF.

The chain links TRBV6-5 to TRBJ2-7, with D unresolved. CDR3 length equals 14 residues. Looked up from germline, CDR1 is MNHEY and CDR2 is SVGAGI. Trimming left V 0 bases short and J 1 base short, with 7 bases between. CDR3 nucleotides: TGTGCCAGCAGTTACTCGCACGGTTCCTACGAGCAGTACTTC. This sequence encodes CASSYSHGSYEQYF.

The chain links TRBV27 to TRBJ2-3, with 7 bases matching TRBD2. This CDR3 is built from 16 residues. Germline V CDR1 and CDR2: MNHEY, SMNVEV (reference sequence). Unmatched junction bases numbered 13, after V lost 7 bases and J lost 3 bases. This CDR3 is CASTQPLGGGTDTQYF. The CDR3 bases are TGTGCCAGCACCCAGCCCTTGGGGGGGGGAACAGATACGCAGTATTTT.